These 16 T cell receptor beta chains originate from one sample sequenced in a study of regulatory T cells. General study results and limits: In CD3G deficiency, regulatory T cells had lower Shannon diversity than autologous conventional CD4+ and control regulatory cells.

The primer mix had 52 TRBV and 13 TRBJ primers. The table came from immunoSEQ multiplex PCR; TCRdb's copy has only in-frame clones and leaves some out. This repertoire shows fewer than 2,500 clones, 85% to 95% found once; its top ten account for approximately 3%. These receptors are not linked to any known antigen. The sequenced sample consisted of CD4+ Tregs sorted from blood. The receptors were gathered from a child aged 5-17 years with CD3G deficiency.

This chain links TRBV18 with TRBJ2-5, with D perhaps matching TRBD1 (5 bases). V lost 5 bases and J 1 base, leaving 8 bases between the germline ends. CDR1 KGHSH and CDR2 LQKENI come from the germline V gene. CDR3 length equals 13 residues. In DNA, the CDR3 is TGTGCCAGCTCAGGGGCCCTCCAAGAGACCCAGTACTTC. Translated, it gives CASSGALQETQYF.

This clone was seen only once. The chain is built from TRBV11-2 and TRBJ2-1; 8 bases fit TRBD1. Trimming cost V 5 bases and J 8 bases; bases outside gene matches: 11. This CDR3 region has 15 residues. CDR1 SGHAT and CDR2 FQNNGV come from the germline V gene. The CDR3 reads CASSGGSGGVDEQFF. CDR3 nucleotides: TGTGCCAGCAGCGGGGGGTCAGGGGGCGTCGATGAGCAGTTCTTC.

The chain links TRBV11-2 to TRBJ2-1, with 12 bases identical to TRBD1. V was clipped by 3 bases and J by 7 bases; unmatched bases: 7. CDR3 length: 16 residues. Germline CDR1 reads SGHAT; CDR2 reads FQNNGV. The CDR3 reads CASSFPGQGARNEQFF. CDR3 nucleotide sequence: TGTGCCAGCAGCTTCCCGGGACAGGGGGCGCGGAATGAGCAGTTCTTC.

V and J are TRBV11-3 and TRBJ2-1; TRBD1 aligns across 8 bases. The germline gives CDR1 SGHNT, CDR2 YENEEA. There are 15 residues in the CDR3. V was clipped by 5 bases and J by 5 bases; unmatched bases: 8. The CDR3 DNA is TGTGCCAGCAGCCGCGGACAGGGCAGGGACAATGAGCAGTTCTTC. It specifies CASSRGQGRDNEQFF.

The gene calls are TRBV6-1 and TRBJ2-7, with no clear D. This CDR3 comprises 12 residues. Germline-derived CDR1 and CDR2 are MNHNS and SASEGT. The V end lost 2 bases, the J end lost 3 bases, and 5 bases lay between the germline ends. The CDR3 loop is CASSESRYEQYF. The CDR3 bases are TGTGCCAGCAGTGAAAGTCGCTACGAGCAGTACTTC.

The chain couples TRBV28 to TRBJ1-5; TRBD1 might be the D (5 bases). The CDR3 consists of 20 residues. The V gene lost 2 bases and the J gene lost 2 bases, with 25 bases spanning the gap. Germline V CDR1 and CDR2: MDHEN, SYDVKM. For the CDR3, the DNA is TGTGCCAGCAGTTTAGGCTGGGGCCGGGCAGGGCCGAGGGGCAATCAGCCCCAGCATTTT. Residues: CASSLGWGRAGPRGNQPQHF.

The V call is TRBV5-1, the J call TRBJ1-2; 7 positions match TRBD1. The CDR3 sequence is 14 residues long. With 4 bases clipped from V and 5 bases from J, the junction kept 8 bases outside the gene matches. Germline V gene data show CDR1 as SGHRS and CDR2 as YFSETQ. CDR3 protein: CASSAAGGDYGYTF. CDR3 DNA: TGCGCCAGCAGCGCGGCAGGGGGTGATTATGGCTACACCTTC.

The gene calls are TRBV11-2 and TRBJ2-5, with unresolved D. The last part of the DNA fits TRBJ2-7 better; the J call may be wrong. This CDR3 is 15 amino acids long. Germline V gives CDR1 SGHAT, CDR2 FQNNGV. CDR3 nucleotide sequence: TGTGCCAGCAGCTTAGATATCACCAGCTCCTACGAGCAGTACTTC. It translates to CASSLDITSSYEQYF.

The chain recombines TRBV27 with TRBJ2-1; D is unresolved. V lost 5 bases and J 5 bases, leaving 16 bases between the germline ends. This CDR3 has 15 amino acids. Germline values: CDR1 MNHEY, CDR2 SMNVEV (reference sequence). The CDR3 DNA is TGTGCCAGCAGTAGCTCCCTCTGGGGTGACAATGAGCAGTTCTTC. Translated, it gives CASSSSLWGDNEQFF.

This chain joins TRBV27 and TRBJ1-6; tentative D call: TRBD1 (5 bases). CDR3 length: 15 residues. V was clipped by 8 bases and J by 0 bases, with 11 bases between them. CDR1 MNHEY and CDR2 SMNVEV come from the germline V gene (reference sequence). The CDR3 loop reads CASARGGSYNSPLHF. CDR3 bases: TGTGCCAGCGCGAGGGGTGGCTCCTATAATTCACCCCTCCACTTT.

The chain is built from TRBV5-1 and TRBJ1-2; 8 nucleotides agree with TRBD1. CDR1 and CDR2 from the germline V gene are SGHRS and YFSETQ. The CDR3 is made up of 15 amino acids. V gave up 2 bases and J gave up 6 bases; unmatched junction bases: 9. CDR3 amino acids: CASSLGGTGGNGYTF. The CDR3 bases are TGCGCCAGCAGCTTAGGTGGAACAGGGGGGAATGGCTACACCTTC.

The V gene is TRBV5-1, the J gene TRBJ2-3; D is uncertain. This CDR3 is built from 15 residues. The ends were cut back, 0 bases at V and 2 bases at J, with 10 bases in the middle. The V gene's germline CDR1 is SGHRS and CDR2 YFSETQ. This chain's CDR3 is CASSLAGWATDTQYF. As DNA, the CDR3 is TGCGCCAGCAGCTTGGCCGGTTGGGCCACAGATACGCAGTATTTT.

V is TRBV27 and J is TRBJ2-1; tentative D call: TRBD2 (7 bases). The V and J ends lost 5 bases and 9 bases respectively, with 20 bases between them. The length of the CDR3 is 15 residues. CDR1 MNHEY and CDR2 SMNVEV come from the germline V gene (reference sequence). CDR3 in amino acids: CASSPQGRAASEQFF. CDR3 in DNA: TGTGCCAGCAGTCCCCAGGGGAGGGCCGCAAGTGAGCAGTTCTTC.

The chain uses TRBV6-6 and TRBJ1-1, with 9 bases that match TRBD1. With 5 bases clipped from V and 11 bases from J, the junction kept 12 bases outside the gene matches. The CDR3 consists of 14 residues. Germline V gene sequence: CDR1 MNHNY, CDR2 SVGAGI (reference sequence). CDR3 DNA sequence: TGTGCCAGCAGTCTTCAGGACAGGGGAGGTTCGGCTTTCTTT. Translating it yields CASSLQDRGGSAFF.

J is TRBJ2-3 and V is TRBV11-2, with TRBD2 identical over 10 bases. Germline V gene sequence: CDR1 SGHAT, CDR2 FQNNGV. The CDR3 length is 17 residues. Trimming removed 5 bases from V and 5 bases from J; junction bases left unmatched: 13. CDR3: CASSPSTPLAGIDTQYF. The CDR3 nucleotides read TGTGCCAGCAGCCCTTCGACCCCACTAGCGGGGATAGATACGCAGTATTTT.

The rearrangement joins TRBV19 to TRBJ2-6, with a tentative D call TRBD1 (6 bases). Per the germline V gene, CDR1 is LNHDA and CDR2 is SQIVND (reference sequence). Deletions cut 0 bases from V and 1 base from J, with 13 bases between. The CDR3 consists of 18 residues. The CDR3 here is CASSIDPPTGSGANVLTF. The DNA of the CDR3 is TGTGCCAGTAGTATAGATCCGCCTACAGGGTCTGGGGCCAACGTCCTGACTTTC.